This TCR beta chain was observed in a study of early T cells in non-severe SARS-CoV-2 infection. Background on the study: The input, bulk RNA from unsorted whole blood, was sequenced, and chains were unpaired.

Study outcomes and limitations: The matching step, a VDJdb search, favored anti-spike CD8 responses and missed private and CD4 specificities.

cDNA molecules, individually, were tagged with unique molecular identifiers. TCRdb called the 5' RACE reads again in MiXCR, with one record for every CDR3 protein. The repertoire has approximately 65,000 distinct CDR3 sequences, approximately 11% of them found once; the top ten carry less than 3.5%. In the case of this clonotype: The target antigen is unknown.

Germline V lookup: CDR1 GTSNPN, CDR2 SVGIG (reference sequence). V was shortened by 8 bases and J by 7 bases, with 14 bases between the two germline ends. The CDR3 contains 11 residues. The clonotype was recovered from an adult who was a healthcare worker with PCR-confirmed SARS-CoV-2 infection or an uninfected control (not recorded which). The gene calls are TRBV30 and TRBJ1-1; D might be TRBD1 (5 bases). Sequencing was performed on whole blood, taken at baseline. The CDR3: CATTGYLEAFF. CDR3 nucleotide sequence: TGTGCCACCACAGGATACCTTGAAGCTTTCTTT.